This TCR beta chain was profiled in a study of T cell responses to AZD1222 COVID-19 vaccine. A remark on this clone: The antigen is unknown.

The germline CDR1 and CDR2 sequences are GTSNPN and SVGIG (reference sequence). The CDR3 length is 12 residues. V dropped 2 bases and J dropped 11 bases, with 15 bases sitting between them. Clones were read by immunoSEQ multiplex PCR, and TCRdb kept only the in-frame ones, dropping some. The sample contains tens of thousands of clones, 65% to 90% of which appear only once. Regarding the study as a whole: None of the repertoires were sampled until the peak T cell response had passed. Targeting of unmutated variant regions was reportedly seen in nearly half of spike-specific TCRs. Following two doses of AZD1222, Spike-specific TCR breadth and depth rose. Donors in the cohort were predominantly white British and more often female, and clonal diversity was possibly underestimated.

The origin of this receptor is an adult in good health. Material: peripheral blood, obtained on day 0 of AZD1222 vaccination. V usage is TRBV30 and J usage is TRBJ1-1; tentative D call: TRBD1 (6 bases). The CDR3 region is CAWSTLQGTAFF. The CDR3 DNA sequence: TGTGCCTGGAGTACCCTACAGGGTACGGCTTTCTTT.